This entry describes one T cell receptor beta chain. Its antigen is currently unknown. This specimen belongs to a study of shared clonotypes between healthy human individuals. The study's findings and limits: Tissues were not sampled, only blood, and their repertoires likely differ.

The repertoire was sequenced with immunoSEQ multiplex PCR; TCRdb's copy has only in-frame clones and lacks some. The repertoire holds around 650,000 clones, approximately 96% seen once, with approximately 0.1% in the top ten. Naive CD8 cells were CD45RO-negative, positively selected for CCR7, excluding terminally differentiated effector memory CD45RA+ cells. Trimming shortened V by 1 base and J by 4 bases, and 7 bases separated the two germline ends. Looked up from germline, CDR1 is SGHVS and CDR2 is FNYEAQ. The CDR3 spans 14 residues. The chain combines TRBV7-6 with TRBJ2-2; a possible D gene is TRBD2 (5 bases). The specimen was naive CD8+ T cells sorted from blood. This TCR was recovered from a young woman in good health. The CDR3 region is CASSLGAGTGELFF. In DNA form, the CDR3 reads TGTGCCAGCAGCTTAGGCGCGGGCACCGGGGAGCTGTTTTTT. The entire variable domain, with the rest obtained from reference TRBV7-6 and TRBJ2-2, is as follows: GAGVSQSPRYKVTKRGQDVALRCDPISGHVSLYWYRQALGQGPEFLTYFNYEAQQDKSGLPNDRFSAERPEGSISTLTIQRTEQRDSAMYRCASSLGAGTGELFFGEGSRLTVL.